Below, 15 T cell receptor beta chains from the same sample are listed, as sequenced in a study of beta chain features in type 1 diabetes. Whole-study findings and limits: Moderate yet significant TCRB CDR3 shortening was seen in Type 1 diabetes patients in all four CD4+ subsets.

Sequencing targeted expressed TCRB transcripts, as all isolated RNA had been reverse transcribed. Sequenced by immunoSEQ multiplex PCR; TCRdb stores in-frame clones only, minus some. This sample yields nearly 350,000 clones, of which about a tenth are seen a single time; 1% belongs to the top ten. Antigen specificity for these receptors is unknown. The source material was central memory CD4+ T cells from blood. Receptors originate from a man in his thirties or forties with type 1 diabetes.

This clone appeared a few times. V gene TRBV9 combines with J gene TRBJ2-1; D may be TRBD2 (6 bases). Trimming shortened V by 0 bases and J by 1 base, and 8 bases separated the two germline ends. Germline loops: CDR1 SGDLS, CDR2 YYNGEE. The CDR3 length is 15 residues. In nucleotides, the CDR3 is TGTGCCAGCAGCGTAGGGAGGGAATCCTACAATGAGCAGTTCTTC. Amino acids: CASSVGRESYNEQFF. The full variable domain, in which reference TRBV9 and TRBJ2-1 provide the parts outside the CDR3, is DSGVTQTPKHLITATGQRVTLRCSPRSGDLSVYWYQQSLDQGLQFLIQYYNGEERAKGNILERFSAQQFPDLHSELNLSSLELGDSALYFCASSVGRESYNEQFFGPGTRLTVL.

The genes are TRBV5-6 and TRBJ1-5; 10 nucleotides align to TRBD1. Unmatched junction bases numbered 3, after V lost 3 bases and J lost 0 bases. The CDR3 is 16 residues long. Per the germline V gene, CDR1 is SGHDT and CDR2 is YYEEEE. This CDR3 reads CASSWTGGHSNQPQHF. As DNA, the CDR3 is TGTGCCAGCAGCTGGACAGGGGGGCATAGCAATCAGCCCCAGCATTTT.

This rearrangement joins TRBV28 to TRBJ1-1, with TRBD1 matching 7 bases. Trimming cost V 3 bases and J 11 bases; bases outside gene matches: 9. CDR1 is MDHEN and CDR2 is SYDVKM in the germline V gene. The CDR3 length is 13 residues. CDR3 residues: CASSLSAGGSAFF. CDR3 DNA sequence: TGTGCCAGCAGTTTGTCGGCAGGGGGTTCGGCTTTCTTT.

This clone was recorded many times. The V call is TRBV25-1, the J call TRBJ1-6, with 11 bases that match TRBD1. With 3 bases clipped from V and 13 bases from J, the junction kept 5 bases outside the gene matches. CDR1 is MGHDK and CDR2 is SYGVNS in the germline V gene. The CDR3 length is 14 residues. The CDR3 here is CASSEGTGGIPLHF. In DNA, the CDR3 is TGTGCCAGCAGTGAGGGGACAGGGGGGATCCCCCTCCACTTT. The variable domain in full, completed from reference TRBV25-1 and TRBJ1-6, reads EADIYQTPRYLVIGTGKKITLECSQTMGHDKMYWYQQDPGMELHLIHYSYGVNSTEKGDLSSESTVSRIRTEHFPLTLESARPSHTSQYLCASSEGTGGIPLHFGNGTRLTVT.

The rearrangement joins TRBV7-9 to TRBJ2-1, with 14 nucleotides matching TRBD2. Germline trimming cut 6 bases from V and 9 bases from J; bases unmatched to any gene: 7. Germline values: CDR1 SEHNR, CDR2 FQNEAQ (reference sequence). This CDR3 comprises 15 residues. CDR3 protein: CASRGLAGGQPEQFF. The CDR3 DNA follows: TGTGCCAGCAGAGGACTAGCGGGGGGCCAGCCTGAGCAGTTCTTC.

This clone was seen a few times. The rearrangement uses TRBV11-2 and TRBJ1-1; D is undetermined. CDR1 SGHAT and CDR2 FQNNGV come from the germline V gene. The CDR3 is 14 residues long. The V end lost 2 bases, the J end lost 1 base, and 8 bases lay between the germline ends. The CDR3 sequence is CASSLTRGNTEAFF. CDR3 DNA sequence: TGTGCCAGCAGCTTAACCAGAGGGAACACTGAAGCTTTCTTT.

The genes are TRBV6-1 and TRBJ1-1; D is unresolved. The V and J ends lost 3 bases and 3 bases respectively, with 8 bases between them. The CDR3 extends over 13 amino acids. Germline lookup yields CDR1 MNHNS and CDR2 SASEGT. The CDR3 sequence is CASSEWQDTEAFF. The CDR3 bases are TGTGCCAGCAGTGAGTGGCAGGACACTGAAGCTTTCTTT.

The rearrangement links TRBV6-5 to TRBJ1-5; possible D gene TRBD1, 6 bases. CDR3 length: 15 residues. Trimming left V 2 bases short and J 0 bases short, with 8 bases between. Germline V gene sequence: CDR1 MNHEY, CDR2 SVGAGI. For the CDR3, the DNA is TGTGCCAGCAGTTACACAGGGAATAGCAATCAGCCCCAGCATTTT. Translating gives CASSYTGNSNQPQHF.

J is TRBJ2-1 and V is TRBV6-5; no reliable D call. The length of the CDR3 is 13 residues. Trimming removed 8 bases from V and 7 bases from J, with 15 bases in between. Per germline, CDR1 MNHEY and CDR2 SVGAGI. The CDR3 DNA is TGTGCCAGCTCGCCCCAAGGGTGGAATGAGCAGTTCTTC. Translated: CASSPQGWNEQFF.

A few counts support this clone. A read error may account for a junction end that differs from germline. V and J are TRBV27 and TRBJ1-1; D is ambiguous. CDR3 length: 13 amino acids. CDR1 and CDR2 from the germline V gene are MNHEY and SMNVEV (reference sequence). The CDR3 DNA is TGTGCCACCAGTTCACCCCCATACACTGAAGCTTTCTTT. This translates into CATSSPPYTEAFF.

The sample holds a few counts of this clone. The J gene is TRBJ2-7, the V gene TRBV28; a possible D gene is TRBD1 (6 bases). The germline V gene has CDR1 MDHEN and CDR2 SYDVKM. This CDR3 contains 12 residues. The V end was cut by 10 bases, the J end by 3 bases, with 13 bases between. The DNA for the CDR3 is TGTGCCACCTTAGGACAGATCTACGAGCAGTACTTC. Its translation: CATLGQIYEQYF.

The chain has TRBV2 and TRBJ1-2; D is undetermined. The CDR3 length is 15 residues. The V and J ends lost 7 bases and 3 bases respectively, with 18 bases between them. The germline CDR1 and CDR2 sequences are SNHLY and FYNNEI. CDR3 sequence (DNA): TGTGCCAGCACCCAGGACGGCCGCTTAGACTATGGCTACACCTTC. Its protein is CASTQDGRLDYGYTF.

V gene TRBV30 combines with J gene TRBJ2-3; a weak D match, TRBD1 (6 bases). From germline, CDR1 is GTSNPN and CDR2 SVGIG (reference sequence). V was pared by 0 bases and J by 6 bases, with 19 bases between. This CDR3 has 16 amino acids. CDR3 in amino acids: CAWSVRNHRDEDTQYF. CDR3 DNA sequence: TGTGCCTGGAGTGTTAGGAACCACAGGGACGAGGATACGCAGTATTTT.

This clone came up a few times. This chain connects TRBV5-4 to TRBJ2-5, with a possible D match to TRBD2 (6 bases). The ends were cut back, 3 bases at V and 0 bases at J, with 9 bases in the middle. Looked up from germline, CDR1 is SGHNT and CDR2 is YYREEE (reference sequence). This CDR3 is built from 14 residues. CDR3 sequence: CASSWDSHQETQYF. In nucleotides, the CDR3 is TGTGCCAGCAGCTGGGACTCGCACCAAGAGACCCAGTACTTC.

There are a few counts of this clone. A far bigger clonotype differs at one base, so this is likely a read error. Different DNA sequences within this sample yield the same CDR3. The chain recombines TRBV5-6 with TRBJ1-6, with D possibly being TRBD1 (5 bases). The germline V and J ends were trimmed by 4 bases and 8 bases, with 16 bases remaining between them. The CDR3 has 15 residues. CDR1 and CDR2 (germline): SGHDT, YYEEEE. This CDR3 is CASSADTGGYSPLHF. The CDR3 DNA is TGTGCCAGCAGCGCGGACACGGGGGGGTATTCACCCCTCCACTTT. The variable domain in full, completed from reference TRBV5-6 and TRBJ1-6, reads DAGVTQSPTHLIKTRGQQVTLRCSPKSGHDTVSWYQQALGQGPQFIFQYYEEEERQRGNFPDRFSGHQFPNYSSELNVNALLLGDSALYLCASSADTGGYSPLHFGNGTRLTVT.